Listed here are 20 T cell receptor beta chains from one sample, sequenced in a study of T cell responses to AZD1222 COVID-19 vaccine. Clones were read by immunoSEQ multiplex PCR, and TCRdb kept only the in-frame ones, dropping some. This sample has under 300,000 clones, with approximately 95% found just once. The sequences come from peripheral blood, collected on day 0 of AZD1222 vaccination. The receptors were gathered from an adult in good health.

CDR3: CASSTEGGIFPGNQPQHF. DNA for the CDR3: TGTGCCAGTAGTACCGAGGGGGGTATCTTCCCCGGCAATCAGCCCCAGCATTTT. The chain is built from TRBV19 and TRBJ1-5, with D possibly matching TRBD1 (6 bases). CDR3 size: 18 residues. Germline CDR1 is LNHDA and CDR2 is SQIVND (reference sequence). Trimming pared 4 bases from V and 2 bases from J, leaving 21 bases between.

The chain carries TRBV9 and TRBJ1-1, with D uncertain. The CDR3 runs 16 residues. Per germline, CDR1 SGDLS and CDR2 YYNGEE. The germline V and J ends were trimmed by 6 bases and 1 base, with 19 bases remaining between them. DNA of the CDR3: TGTGCCAGCACTCCAGGTCCCGGGTGGCCGAACACTGAAGCTTTCTTT. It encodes CASTPGPGWPNTEAFF.

CDR3: CASSHYSPLHF. The CDR3 region has the DNA TGCGCCAGCAGCCACTATTCACCCCTCCACTTT. The chain couples TRBV10-1 to TRBJ1-6, with D unresolved. CDR1 is WNHNN, CDR2 SYGVQD, per germline (reference sequence). The germline V and J ends were trimmed by 6 bases and 8 bases, with 5 bases remaining between them. This CDR3 comprises 11 residues.

The CDR3 protein is CASSVATGENTEAFF. The CDR3 coding sequence is TGTGCCAGCAGCGTAGCTACAGGTGAGAACACTGAAGCTTTCTTT. This chain uses TRBV9 with TRBJ1-1, with D possibly being TRBD1 (5 bases). The CDR3 is made up of 15 amino acids. Trimming removed 0 bases at V and 1 base at J, with 10 bases between. Germline V gives CDR1 SGDLS, CDR2 YYNGEE. The whole variable domain, filled in from reference TRBV9 and TRBJ1-1, reads DSGVTQTPKHLITATGQRVTLRCSPRSGDLSVYWYQQSLDQGLQFLIQYYNGEERAKGNILERFSAQQFPDLHSELNLSSLELGDSALYFCASSVATGENTEAFFGQGTRLTVV.

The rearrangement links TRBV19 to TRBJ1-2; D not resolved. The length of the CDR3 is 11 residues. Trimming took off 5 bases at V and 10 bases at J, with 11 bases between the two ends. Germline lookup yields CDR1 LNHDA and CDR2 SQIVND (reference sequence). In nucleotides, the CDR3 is TGTGCCAGTAGTGATAGGCGGTCCTACACCTTC. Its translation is CASSDRRSYTF.

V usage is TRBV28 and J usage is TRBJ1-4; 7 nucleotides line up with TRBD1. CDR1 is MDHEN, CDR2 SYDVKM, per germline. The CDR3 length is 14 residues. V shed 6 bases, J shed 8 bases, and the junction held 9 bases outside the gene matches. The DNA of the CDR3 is TGTGCCAGCAGGAAACAGGGGATACGGGAAAAACTGTTTTTT. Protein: CASRKQGIREKLFF.

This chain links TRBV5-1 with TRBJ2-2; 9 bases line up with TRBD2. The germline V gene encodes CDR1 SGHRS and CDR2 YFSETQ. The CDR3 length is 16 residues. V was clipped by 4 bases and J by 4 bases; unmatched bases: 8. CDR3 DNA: TGCGCCAGCAGCCTAGGGCGGGGGGGCTTCACCGGGGAGCTGTTTTTT. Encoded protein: CASSLGRGGFTGELFF. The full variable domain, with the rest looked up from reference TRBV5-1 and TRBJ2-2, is KAGVTQTPRYLIKTRGQQVTLSCSPISGHRSVSWYQQTPGQGLQFLFEYFSETQRNKGNFPGRFSGRQFSNSRSEMNVSTLELGDSALYLCASSLGRGGFTGELFFGEGSRLTVL.

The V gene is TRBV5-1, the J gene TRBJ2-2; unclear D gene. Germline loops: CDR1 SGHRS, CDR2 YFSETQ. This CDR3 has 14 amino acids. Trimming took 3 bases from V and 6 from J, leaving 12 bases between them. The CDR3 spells CASSSVGSAGELFF. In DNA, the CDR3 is TGCGCCAGCAGCTCCGTGGGTTCTGCCGGGGAGCTGTTTTTT.

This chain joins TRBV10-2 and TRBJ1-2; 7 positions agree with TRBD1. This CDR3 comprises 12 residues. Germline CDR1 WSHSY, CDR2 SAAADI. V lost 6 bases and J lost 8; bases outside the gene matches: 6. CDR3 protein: CASREQGGGYTF. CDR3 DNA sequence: TGCGCCAGCAGGGAGCAGGGGGGCGGCTACACCTTC.

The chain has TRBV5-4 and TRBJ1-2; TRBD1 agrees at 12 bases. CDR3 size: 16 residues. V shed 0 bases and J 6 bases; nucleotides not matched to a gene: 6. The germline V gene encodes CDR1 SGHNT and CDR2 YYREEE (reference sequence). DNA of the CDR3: TGTGCCAGCAGCTTGGGCAGGGACAGGGGGCGAAATGGCTACACCTTC. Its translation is CASSLGRDRGRNGYTF.

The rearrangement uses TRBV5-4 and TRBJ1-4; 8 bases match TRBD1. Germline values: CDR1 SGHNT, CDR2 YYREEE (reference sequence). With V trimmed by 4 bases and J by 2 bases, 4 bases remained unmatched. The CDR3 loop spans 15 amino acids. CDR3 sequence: CASSVRQGTNEKLFF. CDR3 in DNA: TGTGCCAGCAGCGTCCGACAGGGGACTAATGAAAAACTGTTTTTT. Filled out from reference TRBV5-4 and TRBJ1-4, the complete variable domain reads ETGVTQSPTHLIKTRGQQVTLRCSSQSGHNTVSWYQQALGQGPQFIFQYYREEENGRGNFPPRFSGLQFPNYSSELNVNALELDDSALYLCASSVRQGTNEKLFFGSGTQLSVL.

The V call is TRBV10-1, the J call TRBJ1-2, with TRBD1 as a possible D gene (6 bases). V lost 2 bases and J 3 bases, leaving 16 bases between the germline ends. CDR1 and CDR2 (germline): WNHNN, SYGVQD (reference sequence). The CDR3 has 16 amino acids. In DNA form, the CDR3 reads TGCGCCAGCAGTGAGAGGGGGTCAGAGATACACTATGGCTACACCTTC. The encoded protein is CASSERGSEIHYGYTF.

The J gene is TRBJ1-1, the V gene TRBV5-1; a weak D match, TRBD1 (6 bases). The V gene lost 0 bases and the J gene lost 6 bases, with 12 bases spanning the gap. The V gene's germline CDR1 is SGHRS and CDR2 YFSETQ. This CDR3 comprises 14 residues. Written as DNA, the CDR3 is TGCGCCAGCAGCTTGGCCCTTTACAGGGCTGAAGCTTTCTTT. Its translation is CASSLALYRAEAFF.

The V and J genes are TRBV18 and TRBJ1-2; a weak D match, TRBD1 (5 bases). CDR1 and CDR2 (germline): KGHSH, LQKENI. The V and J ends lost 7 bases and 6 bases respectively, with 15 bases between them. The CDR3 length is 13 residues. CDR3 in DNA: TGTGCCAGCTACGGGGACTCCGGGAATGGCTACACCTTC. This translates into CASYGDSGNGYTF.

In DNA form, the CDR3 reads TGTGCCAGCTCACCCATTGGGGGCACTGAAGCTTTCTTT. Translated, it gives CASSPIGGTEAFF. The genes are TRBV18 and TRBJ1-1; D is perhaps TRBD1 (5 bases). Trimming removed 3 bases from V and 4 bases from J, with 9 bases in between. This CDR3 has 13 amino acids. In germline, CDR1 is KGHSH, CDR2 LQKENI.

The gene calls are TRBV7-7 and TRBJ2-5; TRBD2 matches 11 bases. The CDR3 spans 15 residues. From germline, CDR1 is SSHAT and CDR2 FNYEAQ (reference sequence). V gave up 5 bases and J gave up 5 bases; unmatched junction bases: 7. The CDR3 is CASSPGLAGSETQYF. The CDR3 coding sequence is TGTGCCAGCAGCCCCGGACTAGCGGGCTCCGAGACCCAGTACTTC.

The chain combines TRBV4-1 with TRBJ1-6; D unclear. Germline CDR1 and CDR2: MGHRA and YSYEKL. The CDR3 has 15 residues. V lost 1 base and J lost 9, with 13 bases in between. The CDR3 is CASSQGVRGLSPLHF. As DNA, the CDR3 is TGCGCCAGCAGCCAAGGGGTACGCGGCCTTTCACCCCTCCACTTT.

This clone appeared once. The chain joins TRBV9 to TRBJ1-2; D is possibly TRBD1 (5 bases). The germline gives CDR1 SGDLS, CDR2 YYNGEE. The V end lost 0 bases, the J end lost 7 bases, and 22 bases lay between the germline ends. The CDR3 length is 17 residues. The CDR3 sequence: CASSVEGRAPISLGYTF. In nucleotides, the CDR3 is TGTGCCAGCAGCGTAGAGGGCAGGGCTCCAATTTCCCTTGGCTACACCTTC. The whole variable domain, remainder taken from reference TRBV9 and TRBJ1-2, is DSGVTQTPKHLITATGQRVTLRCSPRSGDLSVYWYQQSLDQGLQFLIQYYNGEERAKGNILERFSAQQFPDLHSELNLSSLELGDSALYFCASSVEGRAPISLGYTFGSGTRLTVV.

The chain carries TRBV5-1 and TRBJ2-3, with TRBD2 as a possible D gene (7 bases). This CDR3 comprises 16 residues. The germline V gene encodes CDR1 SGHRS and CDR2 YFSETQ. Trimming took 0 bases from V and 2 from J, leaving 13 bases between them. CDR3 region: CASSLGTRGATDTQYF. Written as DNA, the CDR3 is TGCGCCAGCAGCTTGGGGACTCGGGGGGCCACAGATACGCAGTATTTT.

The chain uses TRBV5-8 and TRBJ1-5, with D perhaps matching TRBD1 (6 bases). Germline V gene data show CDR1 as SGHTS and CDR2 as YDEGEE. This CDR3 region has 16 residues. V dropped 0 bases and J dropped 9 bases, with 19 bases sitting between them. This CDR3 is CASSLGSGGPLTPQHF. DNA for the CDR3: TGTGCCAGCAGCTTGGGGTCGGGGGGGCCGCTAACGCCCCAGCATTTT. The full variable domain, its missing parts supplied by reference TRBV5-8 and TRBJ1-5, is EAGVTQSPTHLIKTRGQQATLRCSPISGHTSVYWYQQALGLGLQFLLWYDEGEERNRGNFPPRFSGRQFPNYSSELNVNALELEDSALYLCASSLGSGGPLTPQHFGDGTRLSIL.